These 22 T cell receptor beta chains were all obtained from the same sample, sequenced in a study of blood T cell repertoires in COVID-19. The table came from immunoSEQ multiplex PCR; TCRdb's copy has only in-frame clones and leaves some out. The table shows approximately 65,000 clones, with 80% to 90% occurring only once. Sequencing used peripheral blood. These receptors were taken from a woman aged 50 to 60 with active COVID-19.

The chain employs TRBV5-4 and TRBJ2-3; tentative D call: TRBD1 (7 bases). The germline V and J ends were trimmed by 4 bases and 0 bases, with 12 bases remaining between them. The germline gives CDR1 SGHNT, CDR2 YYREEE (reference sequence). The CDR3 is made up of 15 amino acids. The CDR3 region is CASSVSGGSTDTQYF. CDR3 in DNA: TGTGCCAGCAGCGTATCAGGGGGGAGCACAGATACGCAGTATTTT.

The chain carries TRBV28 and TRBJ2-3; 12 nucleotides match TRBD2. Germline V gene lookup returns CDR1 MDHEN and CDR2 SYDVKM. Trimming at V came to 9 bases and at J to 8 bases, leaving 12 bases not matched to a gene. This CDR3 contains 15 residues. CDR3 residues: CASMGLAGGTGTQYF. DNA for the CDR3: TGTGCCAGTATGGGGCTAGCGGGAGGGACGGGTACGCAGTATTTT. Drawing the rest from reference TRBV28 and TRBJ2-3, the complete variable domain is DVKVTQSSRYLVKRTGEKVFLECVQDMDHENMFWYRQDPGLGLRLIYFSYDVKMKEKGDIPEGYSVSREKKERFSLILESASTNQTSMYLCASMGLAGGTGTQYFGPGTRLTVL.

This CDR3 reads CASTTRRGETQYF. As DNA, the CDR3 is TGTGCCAGTACCACCCGACGGGGAGAGACCCAGTACTTC. The V gene is TRBV19, the J gene TRBJ2-5, with D maybe TRBD2 (5 bases). Germline V CDR1 and CDR2: LNHDA, SQIVND (reference sequence). The CDR3 has 13 residues. Trimming shortened V by 7 bases and J by 4 bases, and 13 bases separated the two germline ends.

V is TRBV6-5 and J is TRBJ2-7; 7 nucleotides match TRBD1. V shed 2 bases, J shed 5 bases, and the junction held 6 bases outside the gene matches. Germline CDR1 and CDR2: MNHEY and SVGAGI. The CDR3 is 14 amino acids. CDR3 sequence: CASSYTRQGHEQYF. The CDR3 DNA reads TGTGCCAGCAGTTACACTCGACAGGGTCACGAGCAGTACTTC.

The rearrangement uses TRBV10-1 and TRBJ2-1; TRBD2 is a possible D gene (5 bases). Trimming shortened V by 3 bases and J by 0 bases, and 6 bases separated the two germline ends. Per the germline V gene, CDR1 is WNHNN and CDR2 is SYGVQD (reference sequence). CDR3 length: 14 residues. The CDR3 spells CASSEGSSYNEQFF. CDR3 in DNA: TGCGCCAGCAGTGAAGGGAGCTCCTACAATGAGCAGTTCTTC.

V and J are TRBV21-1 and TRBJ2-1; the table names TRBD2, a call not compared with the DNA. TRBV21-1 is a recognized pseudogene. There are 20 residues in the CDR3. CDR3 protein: CASSSSGTSGRAGSYNEQFF. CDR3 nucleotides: TGTGCCAGCAGCTCGTCGGGGACTAGCGGGAGGGCGGGCTCCTACAATGAGCAGTTCTTC.

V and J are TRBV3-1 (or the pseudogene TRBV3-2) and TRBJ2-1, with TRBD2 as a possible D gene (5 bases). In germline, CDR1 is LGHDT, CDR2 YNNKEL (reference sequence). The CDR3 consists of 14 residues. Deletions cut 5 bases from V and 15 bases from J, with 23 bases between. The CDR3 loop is CASSNEGLFGMRFF. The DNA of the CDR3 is TGTGCCAGCAGCAATGAAGGACTTTTTGGTATGAGGTTCTTC.

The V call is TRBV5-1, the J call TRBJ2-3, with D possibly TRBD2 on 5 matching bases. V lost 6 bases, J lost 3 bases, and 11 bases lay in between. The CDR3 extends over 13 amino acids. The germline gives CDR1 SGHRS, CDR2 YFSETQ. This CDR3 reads CASNGVGTDTQYF. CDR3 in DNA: TGCGCCAGCAACGGGGTCGGGACAGATACGCAGTATTTT.

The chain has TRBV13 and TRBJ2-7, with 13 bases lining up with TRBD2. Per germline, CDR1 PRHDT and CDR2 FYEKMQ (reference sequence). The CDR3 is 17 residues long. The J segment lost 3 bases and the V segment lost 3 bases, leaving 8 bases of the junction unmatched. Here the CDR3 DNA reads TGTGCCAGCAGCTTCTCTTTGACTAGCGGGAGGCACTACGAGCAGTACTTC. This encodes CASSFSLTSGRHYEQYF. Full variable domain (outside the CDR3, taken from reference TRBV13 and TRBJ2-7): AAGVIQSPRHLIKEKRETATLKCYPIPRHDTVYWYQQGPGQDPQFLISFYEKMQSDKGSIPDRFSAQQFSDYHSELNMSSLELGDSALYFCASSFSLTSGRHYEQYFGPGTRLTVT.

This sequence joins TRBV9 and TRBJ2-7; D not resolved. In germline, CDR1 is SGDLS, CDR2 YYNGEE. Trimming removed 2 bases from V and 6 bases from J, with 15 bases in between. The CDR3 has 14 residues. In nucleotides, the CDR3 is TGTGCCAGCAGCGTGCAACAAAGTGGGCTCGAGCAGTACTTC. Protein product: CASSVQQSGLEQYF.

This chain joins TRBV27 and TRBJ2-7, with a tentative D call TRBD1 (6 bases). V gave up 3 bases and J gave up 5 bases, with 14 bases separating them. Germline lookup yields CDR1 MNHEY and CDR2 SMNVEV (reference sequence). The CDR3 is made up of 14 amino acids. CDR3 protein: CASSFTGRFDEQYF. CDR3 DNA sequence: TGTGCCAGCAGTTTCACAGGGCGCTTTGACGAGCAGTACTTC.

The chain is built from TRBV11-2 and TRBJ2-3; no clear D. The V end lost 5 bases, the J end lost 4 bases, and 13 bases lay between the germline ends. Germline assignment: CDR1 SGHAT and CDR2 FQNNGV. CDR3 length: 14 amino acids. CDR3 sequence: CASSPDRAPDTQYF. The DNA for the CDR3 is TGTGCCAGCAGCCCCGATCGAGCCCCAGATACGCAGTATTTT.

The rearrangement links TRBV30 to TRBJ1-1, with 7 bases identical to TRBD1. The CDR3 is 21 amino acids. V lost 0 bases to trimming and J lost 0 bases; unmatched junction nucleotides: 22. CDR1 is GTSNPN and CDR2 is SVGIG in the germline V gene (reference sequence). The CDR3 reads CAWSVFFRTRQGVFMNTEAFF. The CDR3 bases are TGTGCCTGGAGTGTATTTTTTCGTACGAGGCAGGGGGTCTTCATGAACACTGAAGCTTTCTTT. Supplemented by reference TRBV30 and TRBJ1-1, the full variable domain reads SQTIHQWPATLVQPVGSPLSLECTVEGTSNPNLYWYRQAAGRGLQLLFYSVGIGQISSEVPQNLSASRPQDRQFILSSKKLLLSDSGFYLCAWSVFFRTRQGVFMNTEAFFGQGTRLTVV.

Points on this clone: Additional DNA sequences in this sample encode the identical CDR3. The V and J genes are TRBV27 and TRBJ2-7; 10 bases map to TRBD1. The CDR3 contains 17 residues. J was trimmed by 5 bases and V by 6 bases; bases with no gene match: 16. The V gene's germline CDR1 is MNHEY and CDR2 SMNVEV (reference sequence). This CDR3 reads CASSQTGGSLILDEQYF. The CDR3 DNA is TGTGCCAGCAGCCAGACAGGGGGCTCCCTAATTCTCGACGAGCAGTACTTC.

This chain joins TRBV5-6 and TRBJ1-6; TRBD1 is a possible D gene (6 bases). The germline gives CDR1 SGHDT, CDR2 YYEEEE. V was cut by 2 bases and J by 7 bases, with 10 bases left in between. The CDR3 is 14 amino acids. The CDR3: CASSFGRGNSPLHF. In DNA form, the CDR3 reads TGTGCCAGCAGCTTCGGTAGGGGGAATTCACCCCTCCACTTT.

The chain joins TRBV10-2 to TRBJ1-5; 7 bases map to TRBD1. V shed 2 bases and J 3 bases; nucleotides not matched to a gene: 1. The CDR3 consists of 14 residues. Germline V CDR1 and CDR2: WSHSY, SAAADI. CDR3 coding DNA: TGCGCCAGCAGTGAGACAGGGGACAATCAGCCCCAGCATTTT. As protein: CASSETGDNQPQHF.

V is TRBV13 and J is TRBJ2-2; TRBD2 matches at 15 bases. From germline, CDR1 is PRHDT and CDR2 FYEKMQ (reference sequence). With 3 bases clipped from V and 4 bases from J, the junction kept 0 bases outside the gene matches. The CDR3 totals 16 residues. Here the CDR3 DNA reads TGTGCCAGCAGCTTGGGACTAGCGGGAGGCACCGGGGAGCTGTTTTTT. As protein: CASSLGLAGGTGELFF.

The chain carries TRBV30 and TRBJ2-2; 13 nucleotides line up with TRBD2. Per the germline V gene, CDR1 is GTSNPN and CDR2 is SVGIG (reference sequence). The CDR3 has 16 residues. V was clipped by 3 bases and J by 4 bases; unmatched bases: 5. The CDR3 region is CAWRGLAGSVTGELFF. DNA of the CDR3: TGTGCCTGGAGGGGACTAGCGGGATCGGTCACCGGGGAGCTGTTTTTT.

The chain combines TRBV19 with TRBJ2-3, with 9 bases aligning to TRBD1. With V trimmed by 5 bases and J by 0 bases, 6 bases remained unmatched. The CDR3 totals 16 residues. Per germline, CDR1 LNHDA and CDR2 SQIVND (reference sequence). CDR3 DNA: TGTGCCAGTAGTGCACCGGGACAGGGTAGCACAGATACGCAGTATTTT. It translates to CASSAPGQGSTDTQYF.

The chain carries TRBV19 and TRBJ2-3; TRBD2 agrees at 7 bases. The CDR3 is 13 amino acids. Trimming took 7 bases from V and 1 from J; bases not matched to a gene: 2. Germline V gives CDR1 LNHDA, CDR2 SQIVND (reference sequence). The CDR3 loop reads CASNRGGTDTQYF. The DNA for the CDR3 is TGTGCCAGTAATCGGGGGGGCACAGATACGCAGTATTTT.

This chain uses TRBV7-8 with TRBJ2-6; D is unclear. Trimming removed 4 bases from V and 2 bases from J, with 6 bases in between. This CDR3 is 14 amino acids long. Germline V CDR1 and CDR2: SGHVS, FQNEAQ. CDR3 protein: CASSSSTGANVLTF. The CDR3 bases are TGTGCCAGCAGCTCAAGCACTGGGGCCAACGTCCTGACTTTC. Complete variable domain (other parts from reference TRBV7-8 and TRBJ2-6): GAGVSQSPRYKVAKRGQDVALRCDPISGHVSLFWYQQALGQGPEFLTYFQNEAQLDKSGLPSDRFFAERPEGSVSTLKIQRTQQEDSAVYLCASSSSTGANVLTFGAGSRLTVL.

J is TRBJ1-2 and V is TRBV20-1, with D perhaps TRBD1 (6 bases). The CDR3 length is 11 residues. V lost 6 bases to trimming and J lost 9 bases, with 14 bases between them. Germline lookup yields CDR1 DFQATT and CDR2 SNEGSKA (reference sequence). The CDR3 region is CSALTGFSYTF. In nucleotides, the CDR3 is TGCAGTGCCCTTACAGGGTTCAGCTACACCTTC.